These T cell receptor beta chains were read from a single sample in a study of shared clonotypes between healthy human individuals. TCRdb's table, derived via immunoSEQ multiplex PCR, lists solely in-frame clones and lacks some. The table shows about 700,000 clones, with around 92% occurring only once. Sequencing input: naive CD8+ T cells sorted from blood. The receptors were sampled from a young man in good health. Both conserved end residues are part of each CDR3. Each record gives: D gene, J gene, V gene, clone size, CDR3 protein, CDR3 DNA. The D gene is left open where the match is weak. Some rows mark clone size as missing; the rest say once, few, many or name a class of expanded clone.

D gene: -; J gene: TRBJ1-4; V gene: TRBV9; clone size: -; CDR3 protein: CASSVGMELREKLFF; CDR3 DNA: TGTGCCAGCAGCGTAGGAATGGAACTTAGAGAAAAACTGTTTTTT
D gene: -; J gene: TRBJ2-2; V gene: TRBV4-1; clone size: few; CDR3 protein: CASSQRGQNTGELFF; CDR3 DNA: TGCGCCAGCAGCCAACGAGGACAGAACACCGGGGAGCTGTTTTTT
D gene: -; J gene: TRBJ2-1; V gene: TRBV7-2; clone size: -; CDR3 protein: CASMTTEDSSYNEQFF; CDR3 DNA: TGTGCTAGCATGACGACCGAGGACAGTTCCTACAATGAGCAGTTCTTC
D gene: -; J gene: TRBJ2-6; V gene: TRBV5-4; clone size: -; CDR3 protein: CASHRVSDSGANVLTF; CDR3 DNA: TGTGCCAGCCACCGGGTATCGGACTCTGGGGCCAACGTCCTGACTTTC
D gene: TRBD2; J gene: TRBJ2-2; V gene: TRBV7-2; clone size: -; CDR3 protein: CASRAGGGTGELFF; CDR3 DNA: TGTGCCAGCAGGGCGGGAGGAGGCACCGGGGAGCTGTTTTTT
D gene: -; J gene: TRBJ2-2; V gene: TRBV7-3; clone size: -; CDR3 protein: CASSLIGGNTGELFF; CDR3 DNA: TGTGCCAGCAGCTTAATCGGGGGGAACACCGGGGAGCTGTTTTTT
D gene: -; J gene: TRBJ2-7; V gene: TRBV10-2; clone size: -; CDR3 protein: CASSDSSYEQYF; CDR3 DNA: TGCGCCAGCAGTGACTCCTCCTACGAGCAGTACTTC
D gene: TRBD2; J gene: TRBJ2-5; V gene: TRBV10-2; clone size: -; CDR3 protein: CASRTLAGMHETQYF; CDR3 DNA: TGCGCCAGCAGAACTTTAGCGGGAATGCACGAGACCCAGTACTTC
D gene: TRBD1; J gene: TRBJ2-1; V gene: TRBV4-1; clone size: -; CDR3 protein: CASSAITGGSYNEQFF; CDR3 DNA: TGCGCCAGCAGCGCCATTACAGGGGGCTCCTACAATGAGCAGTTCTTC
D gene: -; J gene: TRBJ1-3; V gene: TRBV4-1; clone size: once; CDR3 protein: CASSQESAGHSGNTIYF; CDR3 DNA: TGCGCCAGCAGCCAAGAATCGGCAGGCCACTCTGGAAACACCATATATTTT
D gene: -; J gene: TRBJ1-5; V gene: TRBV10-2; clone size: -; CDR3 protein: CASRWAGDQPQHF; CDR3 DNA: TGCGCCAGCAGGTGGGCTGGGGACCAGCCCCAGCATTTT
D gene: TRBD2; J gene: TRBJ2-1; V gene: TRBV14; clone size: once; CDR3 protein: CASSQDRAGVGNEQFF; CDR3 DNA: TGTGCCAGCAGCCAAGATCGGGCGGGAGTTGGCAATGAGCAGTTCTTC
D gene: -; J gene: TRBJ2-7; V gene: TRBV30; clone size: -; CDR3 protein: CAYIKDLATYEQYF; CDR3 DNA: TGTGCCTATATAAAGGACCTAGCAACCTACGAGCAGTACTTC
D gene: -; J gene: TRBJ2-1; V gene: TRBV5-4; clone size: -; CDR3 protein: CASSPSTYNEQFF; CDR3 DNA: TGTGCCAGCAGCCCATCTACCTACAATGAGCAGTTCTTC
D gene: -; J gene: TRBJ2-2; V gene: TRBV5-1; clone size: -; CDR3 protein: CASSQGEYTGELFF; CDR3 DNA: TGCGCCAGCAGCCAGGGAGAATACACCGGGGAGCTGTTTTTT
D gene: -; J gene: TRBJ2-7; V gene: TRBV6-5; clone size: -; CDR3 protein: CASSTSLLGGQYF; CDR3 DNA: TGTGCCAGCAGCACCTCCCTTCTTGGTGGGCAGTACTTC
D gene: TRBD1; J gene: TRBJ1-5; V gene: TRBV2; clone size: -; CDR3 protein: CASSKGQGALQPQHF; CDR3 DNA: TGTGCCAGCAGCAAGGGACAGGGTGCCCTTCAGCCCCAGCATTTT
D gene: -; J gene: TRBJ2-7; V gene: TRBV5-1; clone size: -; CDR3 protein: CASSTLDGSYEQYF; CDR3 DNA: TGCGCCAGCAGCACTCTGGACGGCTCCTACGAGCAGTACTTC
D gene: -; J gene: TRBJ2-3; V gene: TRBV7-6; clone size: once; CDR3 protein: CASSLADPLGENTDTQYF; CDR3 DNA: TGTGCCAGCAGCTTAGCCGATCCTCTTGGCGAAAACACAGATACGCAGTATTTT
D gene: -; J gene: TRBJ2-2; V gene: TRBV7-9; clone size: -; CDR3 protein: CASSPRGMADGELFF; CDR3 DNA: TGTGCCAGCAGCCCGCGAGGGATGGCGGACGGGGAGCTGTTTTTT
D gene: -; J gene: TRBJ2-1; V gene: TRBV19; clone size: -; CDR3 protein: CASSTGGGDQFGSYNEQFF; CDR3 DNA: TGTGCCAGTAGTACCGGAGGCGGGGACCAATTCGGATCTTACAATGAGCAGTTCTTC
D gene: -; J gene: TRBJ1-2; V gene: TRBV19; clone size: few; CDR3 protein: CASSIGGSGGYTF; CDR3 DNA: TGTGCCAGTAGTATAGGTGGAAGTGGTGGCTACACCTTC
D gene: TRBD1; J gene: TRBJ2-7; V gene: TRBV19; clone size: -; CDR3 protein: CASSISGTGYEQYF; CDR3 DNA: TGTGCCAGTAGTATAAGCGGGACAGGGTACGAGCAGTACTTC
D gene: TRBD1; J gene: TRBJ2-2; V gene: TRBV30; clone size: -; CDR3 protein: CAWSVWGQGTGELFF; CDR3 DNA: TGTGCCTGGAGTGTGTGGGGACAGGGCACCGGGGAGCTGTTTTTT
D gene: -; J gene: TRBJ2-1; V gene: TRBV9; clone size: -; CDR3 protein: CASSVASKAYEQFF; CDR3 DNA: TGTGCCAGCAGCGTAGCTAGCAAGGCCTATGAGCAGTTCTTC
D gene: -; J gene: TRBJ1-5; V gene: TRBV27; clone size: once; CDR3 protein: CASRGPEHQPQHF; CDR3 DNA: TGTGCCTCACGGGGCCCAGAACATCAGCCCCAGCATTTT
D gene: TRBD1; J gene: TRBJ2-7; V gene: TRBV7-9; clone size: -; CDR3 protein: CASSLAGQGVTYEQYF; CDR3 DNA: TGTGCCAGCAGCTTAGCAGGACAGGGGGTGACCTACGAGCAGTACTTC
D gene: -; J gene: TRBJ2-7; V gene: TRBV11-2; clone size: -; CDR3 protein: CASSTWVVVAESSYEQYF; CDR3 DNA: TGTGCCAGCAGCACATGGGTGGTAGTAGCAGAAAGCTCCTACGAGCAGTACTTC
D gene: TRBD1; J gene: TRBJ2-7; V gene: TRBV4-2; clone size: -; CDR3 protein: CASSQESGTESSYEQYF; CDR3 DNA: TGTGCCAGCAGCCAAGAGTCGGGGACAGAGTCCTCCTACGAGCAGTACTTC
D gene: TRBD1; J gene: TRBJ1-5; V gene: TRBV29-1; clone size: once; CDR3 protein: CSVGTGEGYNQPQHF; CDR3 DNA: TGCAGCGTCGGGACAGGGGAGGGTTACAATCAGCCCCAGCATTTT
D gene: -; J gene: TRBJ2-5; V gene: TRBV28; clone size: -; CDR3 protein: CASRPYQETQYF; CDR3 DNA: TGTGCCAGCAGACCGTACCAAGAGACCCAGTACTTC
D gene: -; J gene: TRBJ2-7; V gene: TRBV7-6; clone size: few; CDR3 protein: CASRSASSYEQYF; CDR3 DNA: TGTGCCAGCAGGAGCGCGTCGAGCTACGAGCAGTACTTC
D gene: -; J gene: TRBJ2-7; V gene: TRBV27; clone size: -; CDR3 protein: CASSLSPSYEQYF; CDR3 DNA: TGTGCCAGCAGTTTAAGCCCTTCCTACGAGCAGTACTTC
D gene: -; J gene: TRBJ2-1; V gene: TRBV5-1; clone size: -; CDR3 protein: CASSSEGENEQFF; CDR3 DNA: TGCGCCAGCAGCTCCGAGGGGGAGAATGAGCAGTTCTTC
D gene: -; J gene: TRBJ1-1; V gene: TRBV2; clone size: -; CDR3 protein: CASSESGENTEAFF; CDR3 DNA: TGTGCCAGCAGTGAGTCGGGAGAGAACACTGAAGCTTTCTTT
D gene: -; J gene: TRBJ2-7; V gene: TRBV5-1; clone size: -; CDR3 protein: CASSLSPREQYF; CDR3 DNA: TGCGCCAGCAGCTTGTCCCCCCGCGAGCAGTACTTC
D gene: -; J gene: TRBJ2-7; V gene: TRBV27; clone size: -; CDR3 protein: CASSGGLSYEQYF; CDR3 DNA: TGTGCCAGCAGTGGGGGCCTCTCCTACGAGCAGTACTTC
D gene: -; J gene: TRBJ2-3; V gene: TRBV7-9; clone size: -; CDR3 protein: CASSSRAESTDTQYF; CDR3 DNA: TGTGCCAGCAGCTCCCGGGCGGAGAGCACAGATACGCAGTATTTT
D gene: TRBD2; J gene: TRBJ2-1; V gene: TRBV7-2; clone size: -; CDR3 protein: CASSLDRTSGIYNEQFF; CDR3 DNA: TGTGCCAGCAGCTTAGACAGGACTAGCGGGATTTACAATGAGCAGTTCTTC
D gene: TRBD2; J gene: TRBJ2-1; V gene: TRBV9; clone size: -; CDR3 protein: CASSLPGLEQFF; CDR3 DNA: TGTGCCAGCAGCCTCCCGGGACTAGAGCAGTTCTTC
D gene: -; J gene: TRBJ2-1; V gene: TRBV7-9; clone size: -; CDR3 protein: CASSLVTGVYNEQFF; CDR3 DNA: TGTGCCAGCAGCTTAGTCACGGGAGTTTACAATGAGCAGTTCTTC
D gene: -; J gene: TRBJ2-1; V gene: TRBV27; clone size: -; CDR3 protein: CASSRYMGVQFF; CDR3 DNA: TGTGCCAGCAGCCGATATATGGGGGTACAGTTCTTC
D gene: -; J gene: TRBJ2-1; V gene: TRBV28; clone size: -; CDR3 protein: CASSYMPRLSVYRPYNEQFF; CDR3 DNA: TGTGCCAGCAGTTACATGCCCCGCCTGAGCGTCTATCGGCCCTACAATGAGCAGTTCTTC
D gene: -; J gene: TRBJ2-5; V gene: TRBV5-4; clone size: -; CDR3 protein: CASSLDFEETQYF; CDR3 DNA: TGTGCCAGCAGCTTGGACTTTGAAGAGACCCAGTACTTC
D gene: -; J gene: TRBJ1-1; V gene: TRBV19; clone size: few; CDR3 protein: CASTADHPLNTEAFF; CDR3 DNA: TGTGCCAGTACCGCGGACCATCCCTTGAACACTGAAGCTTTCTTT
D gene: -; J gene: TRBJ2-5; V gene: TRBV6-5; clone size: -; CDR3 protein: CASRLVGGGGETQYF; CDR3 DNA: TGTGCCAGCAGGCTAGTAGGGGGAGGGGGAGAGACCCAGTACTTC
D gene: TRBD2; J gene: TRBJ2-2; V gene: TRBV7-9; clone size: -; CDR3 protein: CASSSETSGAGELFF; CDR3 DNA: TGTGCCAGCAGCTCTGAGACTAGCGGAGCCGGGGAGCTGTTTTTT
D gene: -; J gene: TRBJ2-7; V gene: TRBV9; clone size: -; CDR3 protein: CASSPVPDGSYEQYF; CDR3 DNA: TGTGCCAGCAGCCCCGTTCCTGACGGGAGCTACGAGCAGTACTTC
D gene: -; J gene: TRBJ2-7; V gene: TRBV5-5; clone size: once; CDR3 protein: CASSLARDHGRTYEQYF; CDR3 DNA: TGTGCCAGCAGCTTGGCACGAGACCATGGACGGACCTACGAGCAGTACTTC
D gene: TRBD1; J gene: TRBJ1-1; V gene: TRBV5-6; clone size: -; CDR3 protein: CASSLSPGQENTEAFF; CDR3 DNA: TGTGCCAGCAGCTTGTCACCGGGACAGGAAAACACTGAAGCTTTCTTT
D gene: -; J gene: TRBJ2-1; V gene: TRBV13; clone size: -; CDR3 protein: CASSHNNEQFF; CDR3 DNA: TGTGCCAGCAGCCACAATAATGAGCAGTTCTTC
D gene: TRBD1; J gene: TRBJ1-2; V gene: TRBV2; clone size: -; CDR3 protein: CAGGTGGNYGYTF; CDR3 DNA: TGTGCCGGTGGAACAGGGGGCAACTATGGCTACACCTTC
D gene: -; J gene: TRBJ2-2; V gene: TRBV5-6; clone size: -; CDR3 protein: CASSLVDAYTGELFF; CDR3 DNA: TGTGCCAGCAGCTTGGTTGACGCCTACACCGGGGAGCTGTTTTTT
D gene: TRBD1; J gene: TRBJ1-1; V gene: TRBV7-9; clone size: -; CDR3 protein: CASSLEQGIVTEAFF; CDR3 DNA: TGTGCCAGCAGCCTCGAACAGGGGATCGTCACTGAAGCTTTCTTT
D gene: TRBD2; J gene: TRBJ2-1; V gene: TRBV23-1; clone size: -; CDR3 protein: CASSQSTSGRAREQFF; CDR3 DNA: TGCGCCAGCAGTCAATCCACTAGCGGGAGGGCCCGGGAGCAGTTCTTC
D gene: TRBD2; J gene: TRBJ2-2; V gene: TRBV5-1; clone size: -; CDR3 protein: CASSLDGRDTGELFF; CDR3 DNA: TGCGCCAGCAGCTTGGACGGGAGGGACACCGGGGAGCTGTTTTTT
D gene: -; J gene: TRBJ2-7; V gene: TRBV27; clone size: -; CDR3 protein: CASSPFQGSYEQYF; CDR3 DNA: TGTGCCAGCAGTCCCTTCCAGGGTTCCTACGAGCAGTACTTC
D gene: TRBD1; J gene: TRBJ1-2; V gene: TRBV18; clone size: -; CDR3 protein: CASSPVRSFRLTGRFSNYGYTF; CDR3 DNA: TGTGCCAGCTCACCCGTACGTTCTTTTCGTTTGACAGGGAGGTTTTCTAACTATGGCTACACCTTC
D gene: -; J gene: TRBJ2-7; V gene: TRBV5-1; clone size: -; CDR3 protein: CASSLVGVSTDEQYF; CDR3 DNA: TGCGCCAGCAGCTTGGTGGGGGTATCGACTGACGAGCAGTACTTC
D gene: -; J gene: TRBJ2-1; V gene: TRBV9; clone size: -; CDR3 protein: CASSVEGSSNEQFF; CDR3 DNA: TGTGCCAGCAGCGTAGAAGGTAGCAGTAACGAGCAGTTCTTC